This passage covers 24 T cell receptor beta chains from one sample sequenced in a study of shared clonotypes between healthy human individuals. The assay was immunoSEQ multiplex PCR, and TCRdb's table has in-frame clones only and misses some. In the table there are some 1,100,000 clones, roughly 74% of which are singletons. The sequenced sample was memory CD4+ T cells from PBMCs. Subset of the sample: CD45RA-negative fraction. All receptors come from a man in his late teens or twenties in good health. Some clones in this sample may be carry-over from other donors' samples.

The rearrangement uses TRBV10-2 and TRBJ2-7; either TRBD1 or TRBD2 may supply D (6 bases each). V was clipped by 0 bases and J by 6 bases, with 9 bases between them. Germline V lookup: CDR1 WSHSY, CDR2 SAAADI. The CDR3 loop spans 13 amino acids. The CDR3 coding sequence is TGCGCCAGCAGTGAGTCTGGGGGGCTCGAGCAGTACTTC. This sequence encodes CASSESGGLEQYF.

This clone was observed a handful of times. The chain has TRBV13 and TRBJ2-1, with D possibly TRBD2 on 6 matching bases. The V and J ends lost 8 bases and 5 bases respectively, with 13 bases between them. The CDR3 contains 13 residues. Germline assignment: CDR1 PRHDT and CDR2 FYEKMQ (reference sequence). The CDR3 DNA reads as TGTGCCAGCCGTTTTCGGGGGAACAATGAGCAGTTCTTC. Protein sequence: CASRFRGNNEQFF.

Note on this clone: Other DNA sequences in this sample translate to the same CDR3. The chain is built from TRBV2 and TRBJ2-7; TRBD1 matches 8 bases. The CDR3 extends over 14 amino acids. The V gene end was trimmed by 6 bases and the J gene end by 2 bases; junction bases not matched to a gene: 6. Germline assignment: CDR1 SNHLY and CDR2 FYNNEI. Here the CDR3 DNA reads TGTGCCAGCAGCGGGACAGGTACAACCTACGAGCAGTACTTC. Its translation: CASSGTGTTYEQYF.

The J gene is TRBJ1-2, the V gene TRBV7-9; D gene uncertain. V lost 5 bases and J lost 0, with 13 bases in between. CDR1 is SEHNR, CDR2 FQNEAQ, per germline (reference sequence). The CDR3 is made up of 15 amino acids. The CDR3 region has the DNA TGTGCCAGCAGCGCCCTCCGGGAGACTAACTATGGCTACACCTTC. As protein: CASSALRETNYGYTF.

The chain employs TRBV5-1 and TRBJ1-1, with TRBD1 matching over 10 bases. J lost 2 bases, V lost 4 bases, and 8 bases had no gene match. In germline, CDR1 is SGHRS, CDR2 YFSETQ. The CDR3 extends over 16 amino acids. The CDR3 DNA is TGCGCCAGCAGCCCCCCGGGACAGGGGATAAACACTGAAGCTTTCTTT. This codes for CASSPPGQGINTEAFF.

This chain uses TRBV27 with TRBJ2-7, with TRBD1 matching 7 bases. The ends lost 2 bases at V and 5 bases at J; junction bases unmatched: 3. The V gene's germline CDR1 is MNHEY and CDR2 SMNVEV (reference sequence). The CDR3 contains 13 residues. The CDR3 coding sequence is TGTGCCAGCAGTTTAGAGACAGGGCACGAGCAGTACTTC. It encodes CASSLETGHEQYF.

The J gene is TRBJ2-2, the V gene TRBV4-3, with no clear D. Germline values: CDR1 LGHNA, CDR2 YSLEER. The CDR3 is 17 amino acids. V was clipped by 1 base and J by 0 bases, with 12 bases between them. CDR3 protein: CASSQASKGTNTGELFF. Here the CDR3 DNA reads TGCGCCAGCAGCCAAGCCTCTAAAGGGACGAACACCGGGGAGCTGTTTTTT.

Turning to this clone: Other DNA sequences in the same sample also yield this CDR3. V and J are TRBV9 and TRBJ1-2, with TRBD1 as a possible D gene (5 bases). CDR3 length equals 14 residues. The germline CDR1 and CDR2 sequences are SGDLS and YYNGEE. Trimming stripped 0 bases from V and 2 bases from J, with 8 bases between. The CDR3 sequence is CASSVGGTNYGYTF. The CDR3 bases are TGTGCCAGCAGCGTAGGGGGCACCAACTATGGCTACACCTTC.

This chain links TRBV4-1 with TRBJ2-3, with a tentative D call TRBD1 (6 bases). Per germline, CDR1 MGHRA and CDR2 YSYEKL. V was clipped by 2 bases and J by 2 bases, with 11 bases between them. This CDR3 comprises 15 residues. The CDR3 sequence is CASSQRQGITDTQYF. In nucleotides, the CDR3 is TGCGCCAGCAGCCAAAGGCAGGGGATCACAGATACGCAGTATTTT.

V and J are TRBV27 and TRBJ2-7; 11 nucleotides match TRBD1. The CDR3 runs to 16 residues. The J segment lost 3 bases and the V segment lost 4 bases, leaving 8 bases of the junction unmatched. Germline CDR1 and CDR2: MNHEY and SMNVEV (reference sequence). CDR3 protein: CASSSSSGTGGYEQYF. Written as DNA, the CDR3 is TGTGCCAGCAGTTCCTCCTCCGGGACAGGGGGCTACGAGCAGTACTTC.

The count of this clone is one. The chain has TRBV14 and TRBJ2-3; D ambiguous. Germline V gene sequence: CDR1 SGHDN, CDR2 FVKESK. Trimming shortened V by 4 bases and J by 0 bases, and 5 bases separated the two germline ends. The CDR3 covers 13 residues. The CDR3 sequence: CASSRFSTDTQYF. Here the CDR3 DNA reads TGTGCCAGCAGCCGCTTTAGCACAGATACGCAGTATTTT.

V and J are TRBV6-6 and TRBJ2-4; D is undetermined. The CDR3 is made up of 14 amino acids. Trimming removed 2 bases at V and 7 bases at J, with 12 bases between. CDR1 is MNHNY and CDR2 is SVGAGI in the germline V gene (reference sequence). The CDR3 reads CASSYGPVFNIQYF. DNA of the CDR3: TGTGCCAGCAGTTACGGGCCAGTTTTCAACATTCAGTACTTC.

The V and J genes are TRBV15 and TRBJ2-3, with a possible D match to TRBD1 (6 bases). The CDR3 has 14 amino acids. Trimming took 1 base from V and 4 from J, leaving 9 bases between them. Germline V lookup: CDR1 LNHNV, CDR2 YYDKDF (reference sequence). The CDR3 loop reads CATSRGEGADTQYF. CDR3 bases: TGTGCCACCAGCAGAGGAGAGGGGGCAGATACGCAGTATTTT.

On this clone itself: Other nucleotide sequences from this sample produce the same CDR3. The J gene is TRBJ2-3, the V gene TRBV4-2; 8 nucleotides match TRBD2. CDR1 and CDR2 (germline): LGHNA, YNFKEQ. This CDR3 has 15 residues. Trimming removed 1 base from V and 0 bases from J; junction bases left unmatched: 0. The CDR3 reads CASSQASGSTDTQYF. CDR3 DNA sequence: TGTGCCAGCAGCCAAGCTAGCGGGAGCACAGATACGCAGTATTTT.

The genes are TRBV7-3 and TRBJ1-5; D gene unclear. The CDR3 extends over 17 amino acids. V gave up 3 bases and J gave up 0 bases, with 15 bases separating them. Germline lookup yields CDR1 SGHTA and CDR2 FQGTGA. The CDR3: CASSLESERHSNQPQHF. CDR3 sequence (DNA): TGTGCCAGCAGCTTGGAGTCAGAACGACATAGCAATCAGCCCCAGCATTTT.

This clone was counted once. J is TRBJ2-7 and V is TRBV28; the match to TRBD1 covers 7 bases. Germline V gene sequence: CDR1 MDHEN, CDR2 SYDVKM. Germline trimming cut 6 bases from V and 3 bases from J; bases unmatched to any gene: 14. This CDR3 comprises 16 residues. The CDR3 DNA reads TGTGCCAGCAGATACTCTCGGGACAGTCTGAACTACGAGCAGTACTTC. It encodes CASRYSRDSLNYEQYF.

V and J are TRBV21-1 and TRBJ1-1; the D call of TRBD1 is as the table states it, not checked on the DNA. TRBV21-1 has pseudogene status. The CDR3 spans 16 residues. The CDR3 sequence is CASSKEGTVYYTEAFF. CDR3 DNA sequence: TGTGCCAGCAGCAAAGAGGGGACAGTCTATTACACTGAAGCTTTCTTT.

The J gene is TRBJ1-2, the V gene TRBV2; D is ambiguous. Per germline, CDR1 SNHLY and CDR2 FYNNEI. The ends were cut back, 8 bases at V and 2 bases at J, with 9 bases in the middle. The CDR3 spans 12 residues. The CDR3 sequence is CASRSSNYGYTF. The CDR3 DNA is TGTGCCAGCCGGAGCAGCAACTATGGCTACACCTTC. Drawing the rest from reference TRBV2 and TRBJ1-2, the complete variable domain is EPEVTQTPSHQVTQMGQEVILRCVPISNHLYFYWYRQILGQKVEFLVSFYNNEISEKSEIFDDQFSVERPDGSNFTLKIRSTKLEDSAMYFCASRSSNYGYTFGSGTRLTVV.

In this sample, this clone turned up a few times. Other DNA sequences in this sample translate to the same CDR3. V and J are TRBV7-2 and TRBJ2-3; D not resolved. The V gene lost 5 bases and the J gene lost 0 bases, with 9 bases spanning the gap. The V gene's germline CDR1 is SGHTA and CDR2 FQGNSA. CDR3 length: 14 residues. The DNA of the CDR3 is TGTGCCAGCAGCAGAGGTGGAAGCACAGATACGCAGTATTTT. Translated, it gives CASSRGGSTDTQYF.

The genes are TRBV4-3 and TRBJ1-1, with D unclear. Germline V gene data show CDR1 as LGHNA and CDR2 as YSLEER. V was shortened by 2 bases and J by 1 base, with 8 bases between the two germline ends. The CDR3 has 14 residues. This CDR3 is CASSQLSQNTEAFF. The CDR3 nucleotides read TGCGCCAGCAGCCAACTTTCTCAGAACACTGAAGCTTTCTTT.

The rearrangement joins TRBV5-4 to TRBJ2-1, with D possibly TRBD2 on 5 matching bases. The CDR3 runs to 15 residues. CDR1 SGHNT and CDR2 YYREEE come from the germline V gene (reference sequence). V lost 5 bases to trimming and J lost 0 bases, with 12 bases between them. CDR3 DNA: TGTGCCAGCAGTCCTACTAGGAACTCCTACAATGAGCAGTTCTTC. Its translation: CASSPTRNSYNEQFF.

CDR3 residues: CASRRPTGEAFF. CDR3 coding DNA: TGTGCCAGCAGGCGCCCCACGGGGGAAGCTTTCTTT. J is TRBJ1-1 and V is TRBV6-4; no reliable D call. Trimming stripped 6 bases from V and 8 bases from J, with 13 bases between. This CDR3 spans 12 amino acids. Per germline, CDR1 MRHNA and CDR2 SNTAGT.

The CDR3 here is CATSRDYPGAGANVLTF. The CDR3 nucleotides are TGTGCCACCAGCAGAGATTATCCAGGGGCTGGGGCCAACGTCCTGACTTTC. The chain joins TRBV15 to TRBJ2-6; perhaps TRBD1 as D (6 bases). With 0 bases removed from V and 2 bases from J, the gap between germline ends came to 11 bases. The CDR3 runs 17 residues. Germline V gene sequence: CDR1 LNHNV, CDR2 YYDKDF (reference sequence).

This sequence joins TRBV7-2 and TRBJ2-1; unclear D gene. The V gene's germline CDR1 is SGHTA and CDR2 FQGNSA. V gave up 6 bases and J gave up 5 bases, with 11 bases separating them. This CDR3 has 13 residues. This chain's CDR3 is CASRYGRNNEQFF. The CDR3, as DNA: TGTGCCAGCAGATACGGACGGAACAATGAGCAGTTCTTC.